This T cell receptor beta chain appears in the sequencing data of a study of T-cell reconstitution after alpha-beta-depleted transplantation in children. Library preparation (for TCRbeta) was performed with unique molecular identifiers. TCRdb redid the calling of the PCR reads with MiXCR, one entry per CDR3 protein. Of about 690,000 distinct CDR3 sequences in the sample, roughly 17% were seen once. V gave up 5 bases and J gave up 3 bases, with 11 bases separating them. The CDR3 sequence is 14 residues long. CDR1 is SGHTA and CDR2 is FQGNSA in the germline V gene. This clonotype has at least ten counts.

The input for sequencing was PBMCs from the stem cell graft donor, taken from the stem cell graft. This receptor was obtained from a human donor who donated a stem cell graft to a child with acute myeloid leukemia. The V gene is TRBV7-2, the J gene TRBJ1-5; D is ambiguous. The CDR3: CASSRGRLNQPQHF. CDR3 DNA: TGTGCCAGCAGCCGGGGTAGGCTCAATCAGCCCCAGCATTTT.